This T cell receptor (beta chain) stems from a study of blood T cells in healthy people across ages. The study's findings and limits: The percentage of naive T cells correlated strongly with TCR beta diversity. It was held that the diversity estimates obtained from one million T cells were underestimates.

PCR was performed a second time for about 7 to 12 cycles using a sample-barcoded 5' primer and a J-beta primer mix. Every cDNA molecule carried a tag from a template-switch adaptor bearing 12 random nucleotides. TCRdb reanalysed the 5' RACE reads using MiXCR and keeps one entry per CDR3 protein. The data hold about 280,000 distinct CDR3 sequences, with 25% to 30% observed a single time. Total RNA, at least 5.5 micrograms per sample, was extracted from PBMCs. This clonotype was observed many times. Its antigen is as yet unknown. Sequencing used blood. This receptor was identified in a woman between 70 and 85 years old in good health.

In DNA, the CDR3 is TGCAGCGTTGAGAGGGGGACAGGCCGTGCTGGGGAGCAGTACTTC. Protein: CSVERGTGRAGEQYF. The J gene is TRBJ2-7, the V gene TRBV29-1, with 8 bases lining up with TRBD1. CDR3 length: 15 residues. The germline V gene has CDR1 SQVTM and CDR2 ANQGSEA. The V segment lost 3 bases and the J segment 7 bases; nucleotides outside the gene matches: 14.